The next 31 T cell receptor beta chains were all read from a single sample in a study of blood T cells in healthy people across ages. The authors ran a second PCR of 7 to 11 cycles using a sample-barcoded 5' primer and a J-beta primer mix. TCRdb reprocessed the 5' RACE reads via MiXCR and lists one record per CDR3 protein. The repertoire holds about 1.7 million distinct CDR3 sequences, with 28% as singletons. What was sequenced was blood. These receptor sequences come from a woman aged 30 to 39 in good health.

The chain employs TRBV24-1 and TRBJ2-1; 11 nucleotides match TRBD1. The CDR3 totals 16 residues. Germline values: CDR1 KGHDR, CDR2 SFDVKD. The V segment lost 4 bases and the J segment 4 bases; nucleotides outside the gene matches: 5. This CDR3 is CATSEGGQGGYNEQFF. The CDR3 nucleotides are TGTGCCACCAGTGAGGGGGGACAGGGGGGATACAATGAGCAGTTCTTC.

This clonotype was observed a handful of times. The rearrangement uses TRBV6-1 and TRBJ1-2; D remains unclear. Germline loops: CDR1 MNHNS, CDR2 SASEGT. The length of the CDR3 is 14 residues. V lost 7 bases and J 0 bases, leaving 12 bases between the germline ends. CDR3 in DNA: TGTGCCAGCAAGCGGCAGACCACTAACTATGGCTACACCTTC. Translated: CASKRQTTNYGYTF.

This clonotype was seen a few times. The chain carries TRBV6-2 or TRBV6-3 and TRBJ2-6, with D unresolved. Trimming shortened V by 0 bases and J by 1 base, and 7 bases separated the two germline ends. Germline loops: CDR1 MNHEY, CDR2 SVGEGT. This CDR3 region has 16 residues. The CDR3 region has the DNA TGTGCCAGCAGTTACTCTATGCGTTCTGGGGCCAACGTCCTGACTTTC. Translating it yields CASSYSMRSGANVLTF.

Ten or more counts support this clonotype. The J gene is TRBJ2-7, the V gene TRBV20-1; 7 nucleotides align to TRBD2. Germline lookup yields CDR1 DFQATT and CDR2 SNEGSKA (reference sequence). Trimming cost V 3 bases and J 1 base; bases outside gene matches: 0. The CDR3 runs to 12 residues. This CDR3 is CSARRESYEQYF. CDR3 nucleotides: TGCAGTGCTAGGCGGGAGTCCTACGAGCAGTACTTC.

Many counts were recorded for this clonotype. The V and J genes are TRBV7-3 and TRBJ2-7; D may match TRBD1 or TRBD2 (7 bases each). Germline V gives CDR1 SGHTA, CDR2 FQGTGA. This CDR3 is 13 amino acids long. Trimming shortened V by 5 bases and J by 4 bases, and 12 bases separated the two germline ends. CDR3 DNA sequence: TGTGCCAGCAGCCGAGCGGGACAGTACGAGCAGTACTTC. It codes for CASSRAGQYEQYF.

The CDR3 nucleotides are TGTGCCAGCAGTGAAGCGATCAGGGCCGGGGAGCTGTTTTTT. As protein: CASSEAIRAGELFF. The V and J genes are TRBV6-1 and TRBJ2-2; possibly TRBD1 for D (5 bases). Germline CDR1 reads MNHNS; CDR2 reads SASEGT. This CDR3 has 14 residues. The V and J ends lost 0 bases and 6 bases respectively, with 8 bases between them.

J is TRBJ1-2 and V is TRBV7-9; TRBD1 agrees at 7 bases. The CDR3 has 16 amino acids. CDR1 and CDR2 (germline): SEHNR, FQNEAQ (reference sequence). V lost 5 bases and J lost 4; bases outside the gene matches: 13. The CDR3: CASSPPGGEEGYGYTF. DNA for the CDR3: TGTGCCAGCAGCCCACCAGGGGGGGAAGAGGGCTATGGCTACACCTTC.

This sequence joins TRBV27 and TRBJ2-1, with D possibly called TRBD1 or TRBD2 (5 bases each). Germline assignment: CDR1 MNHEY and CDR2 SMNVEV (reference sequence). The CDR3 runs 13 residues. The CDR3 reads CVSGLSSYNEQFF. The CDR3 bases are TGTGTCTCGGGGCTGAGCTCCTACAATGAGCAGTTCTTC.

This clonotype was recorded many times. The chain recombines TRBV20-1 with TRBJ2-7, with D possibly matching TRBD2 (6 bases). From germline, CDR1 is DFQATT and CDR2 SNEGSKA (reference sequence). Trimming shortened V by 1 base and J by 3 bases, and 16 bases separated the two germline ends. The CDR3 runs 15 residues. This CDR3 is CSARGGPSGYYEQYF. The CDR3 nucleotides are TGCAGTGCTAGAGGGGGACCGAGCGGGTACTACGAGCAGTACTTC.

This chain joins TRBV12-3 or TRBV12-4 and TRBJ2-3; D is possibly TRBD1 or TRBD2 (5 bases each). The CDR3 has 14 amino acids. V lost 4 bases to trimming and J lost 4 bases, with 12 bases between them. CDR3 nucleotide sequence: TGTGCCAGCAGTTCAGGCAGGGACGCAGATACGCAGTATTTT. It is translated as CASSSGRDADTQYF.

The gene calls are TRBV9 and TRBJ2-3, with TRBD2 matching over 9 bases. The V gene end was trimmed by 0 bases and the J gene end by 7 bases; junction bases not matched to a gene: 9. CDR3 size: 16 residues. Germline V gives CDR1 SGDLS, CDR2 YYNGEE. CDR3 in amino acids: CASSVDGTSLRHTQYF. The DNA of the CDR3 is TGTGCCAGCAGCGTAGACGGGACTAGCTTGCGCCATACGCAGTATTTT.

This chain uses TRBV7-2 with TRBJ2-1; D remains unclear. The CDR3 totals 15 residues. From germline, CDR1 is SGHTA and CDR2 FQGNSA. Trimming took off 1 base at V and 6 bases at J, with 13 bases between the two ends. The CDR3 sequence is CASSLERTNTNEQFF. For the CDR3, the DNA is TGTGCCAGCAGCTTAGAGCGTACTAACACCAATGAGCAGTTCTTC.

The V and J genes are TRBV6-1 and TRBJ2-1; D not certain. The CDR3 extends over 13 amino acids. CDR1 MNHNS and CDR2 SASEGT come from the germline V gene. V was shortened by 7 bases and J by 8 bases, with 15 bases between the two germline ends. Here the CDR3 DNA reads TGTGCCAGCACCAAAGGTCCCCTAGATGAGCAGTTCTTC. Translated, it gives CASTKGPLDEQFF.

This clonotype showed up many times. This chain connects TRBV2 to TRBJ2-7; 7 bases are shared with TRBD1. Germline-derived CDR1 and CDR2 are SNHLY and FYNNEI. This CDR3 region has 14 residues. V shed 6 bases and J 4 bases; nucleotides not matched to a gene: 9. This CDR3 reads CASRSDRLGYEQYF. CDR3 DNA: TGTGCCAGCAGATCGGACAGGCTCGGGTACGAGCAGTACTTC.

As for this clonotype: One junction end does not reproduce the germline sequence, and a read error may be involved. V gene TRBV6-6 combines with J gene TRBJ1-2; D gene uncertain. Per the germline V gene, CDR1 is MNHNY and CDR2 is SVGAGI (reference sequence). The CDR3 covers 13 residues. For the CDR3, the DNA is TGTGCCACCAGTAAGAGCGATAACTATGGCTACACCTTC. Amino acid sequence: CATSKSDNYGYTF.

As regards this clonotype: The junction departs from germline at one end; a sequencing error may be responsible. The J gene is TRBJ2-6, the V gene TRBV7-3; 8 positions match TRBD1. CDR1 is SGHTA, CDR2 FQGTGA, per germline. The CDR3 length is 17 residues. The CDR3 reads CACSYRTGNPGANVLTF. CDR3 coding DNA: TGTGCCTGCAGCTACCGGACAGGGAACCCTGGGGCCAACGTCCTGACTTTC.

There are many counts of this clonotype. The genes are TRBV20-1 and TRBJ2-1; D not certain. V dropped 1 base and J dropped 4 bases, with 11 bases sitting between them. CDR1 and CDR2 (germline): DFQATT, SNEGSKA (reference sequence). The CDR3 extends over 14 amino acids. CDR3 sequence reads: CSARGQAIYNEQFF. CDR3 bases: TGCAGTGCTAGAGGTCAAGCAATTTACAATGAGCAGTTCTTC.

This clonotype has just a few counts. This chain uses TRBV18 with TRBJ2-3; possible D gene TRBD2, 6 bases. There are 17 residues in the CDR3. Looked up from germline, CDR1 is KGHSH and CDR2 is LQKENI. V dropped 3 bases and J dropped 1 base, with 17 bases sitting between them. CDR3 in DNA: TGTGCCAGCTCACCGTTTGAGGGAGCGGGCCGCACAGATACGCAGTATTTT. Translating gives CASSPFEGAGRTDTQYF.

J is TRBJ2-7 and V is TRBV7-9; no reliable D call. Trimming removed 5 bases at V and 6 bases at J, with 11 bases between. The length of the CDR3 is 12 residues. Germline values: CDR1 SEHNR, CDR2 FQNEAQ (reference sequence). The CDR3 sequence is CASSTPGGEQYF. The CDR3 DNA follows: TGTGCCAGCAGCACACCGGGCGGCGAGCAGTACTTC.

This clonotype was recorded at least ten times. The J gene is TRBJ2-5, the V gene TRBV20-1; D remains ambiguous. V was shortened by 1 base and J by 2 bases, with 8 bases between the two germline ends. The CDR3 has 13 amino acids. Per the germline V gene, CDR1 is DFQATT and CDR2 is SNEGSKA (reference sequence). The CDR3 DNA reads as TGCAGTGCTAGAGTTCCGGCACAAGAGACCCAGTACTTC. Its translation is CSARVPAQETQYF.

The V call is TRBV11-2, the J call TRBJ2-1, with 7 nucleotides matching TRBD1. CDR1 is SGHAT and CDR2 is FQNNGV in the germline V gene. The V gene end was trimmed by 1 base and the J gene end by 1 base; junction bases not matched to a gene: 13. This CDR3 comprises 19 residues. CDR3 nucleotides: TGTGCCAGCAGCTTAGGACCCACACAGGGGATACGTTCCTACAATGAGCAGTTCTTC. Residues: CASSLGPTQGIRSYNEQFF. The full variable domain, in which reference TRBV11-2 and TRBJ2-1 provide the parts outside the CDR3, is EAGVAQSPRYKIIEKRQSVAFWCNPISGHATLYWYQQILGQGPKLLIQFQNNGVVDDSQLPKDRFSAERLKGVDSTLKIQPAKLEDSAVYLCASSLGPTQGIRSYNEQFFGPGTRLTVL.

This clonotype appeared a few times. V is TRBV6-1 and J is TRBJ2-1; TRBD2 might be the D (5 bases). The length of the CDR3 is 14 residues. V was trimmed by 1 base and J by 8 bases, leaving 12 bases between them. CDR1 and CDR2 (germline): MNHNS, SASEGT. The CDR3 nucleotides are TGTGCCAGCAGTGAAGGTCTACCGAGGGATGAGCAGTTCTTC. The encoded protein is CASSEGLPRDEQFF.

This clonotype was counted only a few times. J is TRBJ2-7 and V is TRBV7-9; 9 nucleotides align to TRBD2. CDR1 is SEHNR and CDR2 is FQNEAQ in the germline V gene (reference sequence). Unmatched junction bases numbered 4, after V lost 2 bases and J lost 5 bases. The CDR3 runs 14 residues. CDR3 bases: TGTGCCAGCAGCTTATTAGCGGGAGTGGACGAGCAGTACTTC. Amino acids: CASSLLAGVDEQYF.

The chain employs TRBV6-6 and TRBJ1-2; 10 nucleotides align to TRBD1. The V and J ends lost 6 bases and 4 bases, in that order; junction bases with no gene match: 5. CDR1 and CDR2 from the germline V gene are MNHNY and SVGAGI (reference sequence). The CDR3 covers 14 residues. This CDR3 reads CASRMGQGFYGYTF. The CDR3 DNA sequence: TGTGCCAGCAGGATGGGACAGGGGTTCTATGGCTACACCTTC.

This clonotype occurred a few times. The rearrangement joins TRBV10-3 to TRBJ2-7; TRBD1 might be the D (7 bases). Germline V CDR1 and CDR2: ENHRY, SYGVKD. The CDR3 runs 13 residues. Trimming removed 5 bases at V and 5 bases at J, with 13 bases between. Here the CDR3 DNA reads TGTGCCATCAGTCCAGGGGGGTCAGACGAGCAGTACTTC. Encoded protein: CAISPGGSDEQYF.

The chain's CDR3 is CASSYGGDPSGNTIYF. The CDR3 region has the DNA TGTGCCAGCAGTTACGGAGGTGATCCCTCTGGAAACACCATATATTTT. The chain combines TRBV6-5 with TRBJ1-3; D remains ambiguous. The CDR3 loop spans 16 amino acids. V was shortened by 2 bases and J by 0 bases, with 11 bases between the two germline ends. CDR1 MNHEY and CDR2 SVGAGI come from the germline V gene.

The table lists this clonotype with a few counts. This rearrangement joins TRBV10-3 to TRBJ2-7; D possibly corresponds to TRBD2 (5 bases). The CDR3 is 13 amino acids. Germline assignment: CDR1 ENHRY and CDR2 SYGVKD. V shed 11 bases and J shed 10 bases, with 24 bases lying between them. In nucleotides, the CDR3 is TGTGCCCTAGCCGCAAACCCCCGTGAGACTCAGTACTTC. Amino acid sequence: CALAANPRETQYF.

This clonotype came up a few times. The chain couples TRBV5-1 to TRBJ2-2; D unclear. V was shortened by 7 bases and J by 5 bases, with 18 bases between the two germline ends. Per germline, CDR1 SGHRS and CDR2 YFSETQ. This CDR3 spans 15 amino acids. The CDR3 DNA follows: TGCGCCAGCGCCCTAGATTCGGTGAAGACCGGGGAGCTGTTTTTT. Its protein product is CASALDSVKTGELFF.

Regarding this clonotype: At one boundary the junction diverges from the germline segment, which might be a read error. J is TRBJ1-1 and V is TRBV5-1, with TRBD1 as a possible D gene (6 bases). The CDR3 length is 15 residues. Looked up from germline, CDR1 is SGHRS and CDR2 is YFSETQ. This chain's CDR3 is CVSSLSRGMNTEAFF. DNA of the CDR3: TGCGTCAGCAGCTTGAGTAGGGGGATGAACACTGAAGCTTTCTTT.

The CDR3 reads CSASLGDRAYEQYF. CDR3 sequence (DNA): TGCAGTGCTTCGCTAGGGGACAGGGCCTACGAGCAGTACTTC. The rearrangement joins TRBV20-1 to TRBJ2-7; 9 bases map to TRBD1. V shed 5 bases, J shed 2 bases, and the junction held 7 bases outside the gene matches. The germline gives CDR1 DFQATT, CDR2 SNEGSKA (reference sequence). This CDR3 spans 14 amino acids.

CDR3 DNA: TGTGCCAGTGGGTTTAAGGTGAACACTGAAGCTTTCTTT. Protein sequence: CASGFKVNTEAFF. The chain couples TRBV19 to TRBJ1-1; D is undetermined. This CDR3 region has 13 residues. Trimming stripped 8 bases from V and 0 bases from J, with 10 bases between. Germline V gives CDR1 LNHDA, CDR2 SQIVND (reference sequence). Full variable domain (outside the CDR3, taken from reference TRBV19 and TRBJ1-1): DGGITQSPKYLFRKEGQNVTLSCEQNLNHDAMYWYRQDPGQGLRLIYYSQIVNDFQKGDIAEGYSVSREKKESFPLTVTSAQKNPTAFYLCASGFKVNTEAFFGQGTRLTVV.